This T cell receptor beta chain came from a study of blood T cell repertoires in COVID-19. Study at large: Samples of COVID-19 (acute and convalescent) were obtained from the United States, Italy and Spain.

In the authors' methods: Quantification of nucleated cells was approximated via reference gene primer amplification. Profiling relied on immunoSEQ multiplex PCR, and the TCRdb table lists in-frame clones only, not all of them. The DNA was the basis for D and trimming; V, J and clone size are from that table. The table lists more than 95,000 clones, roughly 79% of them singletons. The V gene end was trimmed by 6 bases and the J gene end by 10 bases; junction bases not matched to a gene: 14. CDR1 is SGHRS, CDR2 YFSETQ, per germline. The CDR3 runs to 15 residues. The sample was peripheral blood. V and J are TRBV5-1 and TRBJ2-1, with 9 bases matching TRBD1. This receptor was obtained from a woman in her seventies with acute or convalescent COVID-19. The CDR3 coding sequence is TGCGCCAGCAAAGAGGGACAGGGAGGGATCGGGGAGCAGTTCTTC. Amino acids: CASKEGQGGIGEQFF.